These 11 T cell receptor beta chains originate from one sample sequenced in a study of cytotoxic CD8 clonotypes in ibrutinib-treated CLL. Clones were sequenced by immunoSEQ multiplex PCR, and TCRdb holds only the in-frame ones, with some missing. Of hundreds of thousands of clones listed, roughly three quarters are singletons. The input for sequencing was PBMCs, taken after 12 months of ibrutinib treatment. All receptors come from a human donor with chronic lymphocytic leukemia.

CDR3 residues: CSASPSYGYTF. Written as DNA, the CDR3 is TGCAGTGCTAGTCCCAGCTATGGCTACACCTTC. The chain is built from TRBV20-1 and TRBJ1-2; D ambiguous. The CDR3 runs to 11 residues. With 3 bases removed from V and 4 bases from J, the gap between germline ends came to 6 bases. Germline lookup yields CDR1 DFQATT and CDR2 SNEGSKA (reference sequence).

The CDR3 sequence is CASNKDRVGWDTQYF. The CDR3 DNA reads as TGTGCCAGCAATAAAGACAGGGTGGGCTGGGATACGCAGTATTTT. The chain has TRBV2 and TRBJ2-3; TRBD1 aligns across 7 bases. Germline CDR1 SNHLY, CDR2 FYNNEI. This CDR3 spans 15 amino acids. The ends lost 7 bases at V and 6 bases at J; junction bases unmatched: 13.

This chain links TRBV10-3 with TRBJ2-7, with 9 bases aligning to TRBD2. In germline, CDR1 is ENHRY, CDR2 SYGVKD. V dropped 6 bases and J dropped 7; count of bases not matched to a gene: 13. The CDR3 extends over 15 amino acids. The CDR3 DNA is TGTGCCATCAGAGAGGGTGAGGCGGGGGGGCGTGAGCAGTACTTC. Protein: CAIREGEAGGREQYF.

This clone has only a few counts. The chain joins TRBV28 to TRBJ1-1; weak D call: TRBD1 (6 bases). Germline-derived CDR1 and CDR2 are MDHEN and SYDVKM. V gave up 6 bases and J gave up 5 bases, with 16 bases separating them. The CDR3 contains 14 residues. The CDR3 protein is CASSRSIGTTEAFF. The CDR3 DNA reads as TGTGCCAGCAGCCGATCAATAGGGACAACTGAAGCTTTCTTT.

The chain combines TRBV4-2 with TRBJ1-4; possible D gene TRBD1, 5 bases. Germline loops: CDR1 LGHNA, CDR2 YNFKEQ. This CDR3 contains 15 residues. V shed 4 bases and J shed 8 bases, with 17 bases lying between them. CDR3 bases: TGTGCCAGCAGCCGAAGCCAGGGTTTAGGGGAAAAACTGTTTTTT. Amino acids: CASSRSQGLGEKLFF.

The chain has TRBV27 and TRBJ1-1; no reliable D call. The CDR3 loop spans 15 amino acids. The germline CDR1 and CDR2 sequences are MNHEY and SMNVEV (reference sequence). V was pared by 4 bases and J by 2 bases, with 14 bases between. The CDR3 loop is CASSSLQGINTEAFF. For the CDR3, the DNA is TGTGCCAGCAGTTCCTTACAAGGAATTAACACTGAAGCTTTCTTT.

The gene calls are TRBV29-1 and TRBJ2-7, with TRBD1 matching over 8 bases. The CDR3 consists of 13 residues. V was pared by 7 bases and J by 3 bases, with 8 bases of the junction left unmatched. Germline CDR1 and CDR2: SQVTM and ANQGSEA. This CDR3 reads CSAVGQGDYEQYF. The CDR3 DNA reads TGCAGCGCGGTCGGACAGGGAGACTACGAGCAGTACTTC.

The gene calls are TRBV28 and TRBJ1-2, with 7 bases fitting TRBD1. The CDR3 contains 16 residues. Germline-derived CDR1 and CDR2 are MDHEN and SYDVKM. The trim removed 4 bases at V and 4 bases at J, leaving 12 bases unmatched. The CDR3 DNA reads TGTGCCAGCAGTTCGGCGGGTGTGGGACAGCCCTATGGCTACACCTTC. This gives the protein CASSSAGVGQPYGYTF.

The chain recombines TRBV30 with TRBJ2-5; 8 bases are a match to TRBD2. After removal of 2 bases from V and 6 bases from J, the junction contained 2 bases not matched to a gene. Per germline, CDR1 GTSNPN and CDR2 SVGIG (reference sequence). This CDR3 region has 12 residues. CDR3 protein: CAWSPGGQTQYF. The CDR3 DNA follows: TGTGCCTGGAGTCCGGGGGGGCAGACCCAGTACTTC.

The rearrangement joins TRBV28 to TRBJ1-2; D is ambiguous. This CDR3 region has 14 residues. Germline V gene sequence: CDR1 MDHEN, CDR2 SYDVKM. V lost 5 bases and J lost 2, with 12 bases in between. CDR3 nucleotides: TGTGCCAGCAGTAGTGAGGGAGGGAACTATGGCTACACCTTC. Translating gives CASSSEGGNYGYTF.

The chain carries TRBV28 and TRBJ2-4, with TRBD2 as a possible D gene (6 bases). The CDR3 extends over 13 amino acids. Germline loops: CDR1 MDHEN, CDR2 SYDVKM. Trimming took 8 bases from V and 2 from J, leaving 10 bases between them. The CDR3 nucleotides are TGTGCCAGCGCGGGGTCCCCCAAAAACATTCAGTACTTC. This sequence encodes CASAGSPKNIQYF.